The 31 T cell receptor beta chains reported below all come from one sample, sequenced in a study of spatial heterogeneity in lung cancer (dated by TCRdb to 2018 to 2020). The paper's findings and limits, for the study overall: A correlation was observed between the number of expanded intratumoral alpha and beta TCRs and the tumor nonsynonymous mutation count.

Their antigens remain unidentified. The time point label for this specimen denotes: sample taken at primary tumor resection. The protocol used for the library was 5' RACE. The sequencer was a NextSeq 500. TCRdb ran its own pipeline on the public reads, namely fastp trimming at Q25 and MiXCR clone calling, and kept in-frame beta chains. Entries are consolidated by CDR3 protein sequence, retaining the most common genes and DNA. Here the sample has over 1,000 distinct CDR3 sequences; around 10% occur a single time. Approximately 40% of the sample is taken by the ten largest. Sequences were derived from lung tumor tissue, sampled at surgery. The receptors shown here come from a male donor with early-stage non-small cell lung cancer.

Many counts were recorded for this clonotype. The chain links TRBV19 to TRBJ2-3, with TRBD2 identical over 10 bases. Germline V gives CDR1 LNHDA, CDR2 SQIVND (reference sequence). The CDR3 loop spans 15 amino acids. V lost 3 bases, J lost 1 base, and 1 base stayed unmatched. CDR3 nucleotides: TGTGCCAGTAGTATCGGACTAGCGGGCACAGATACGCAGTATTTT. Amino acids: CASSIGLAGTDTQYF.

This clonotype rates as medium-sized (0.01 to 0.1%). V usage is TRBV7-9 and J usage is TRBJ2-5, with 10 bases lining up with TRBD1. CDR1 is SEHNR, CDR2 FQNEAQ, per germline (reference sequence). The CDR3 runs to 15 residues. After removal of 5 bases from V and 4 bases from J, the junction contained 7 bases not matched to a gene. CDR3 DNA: TGTGCCAGCAGCCTGGGACAGGGGCAGGGAGAGACCCAGTACTTC. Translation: CASSLGQGQGETQYF.

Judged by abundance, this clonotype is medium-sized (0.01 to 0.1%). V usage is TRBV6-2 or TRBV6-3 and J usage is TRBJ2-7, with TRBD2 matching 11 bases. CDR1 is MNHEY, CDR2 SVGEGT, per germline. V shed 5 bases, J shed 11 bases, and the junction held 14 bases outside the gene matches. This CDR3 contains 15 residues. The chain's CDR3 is CASSTQLAGDPLEYF. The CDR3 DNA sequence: TGTGCCAGCAGTACCCAACTAGCGGGGGACCCCCTGGAGTACTTC.

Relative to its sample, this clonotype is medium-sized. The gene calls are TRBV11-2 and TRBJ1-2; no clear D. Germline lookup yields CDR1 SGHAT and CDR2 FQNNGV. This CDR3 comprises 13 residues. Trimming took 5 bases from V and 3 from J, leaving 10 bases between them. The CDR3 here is CASSLTTDYGYTF. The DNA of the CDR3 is TGTGCCAGCAGCCTGACTACTGACTATGGCTACACCTTC.

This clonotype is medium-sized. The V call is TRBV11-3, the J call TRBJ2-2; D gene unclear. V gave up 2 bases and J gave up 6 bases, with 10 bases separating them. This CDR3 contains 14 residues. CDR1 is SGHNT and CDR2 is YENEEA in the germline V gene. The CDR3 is CASSLMFESGELFF. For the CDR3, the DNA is TGTGCCAGCAGCTTAATGTTCGAGTCCGGGGAGCTGTTTTTT.

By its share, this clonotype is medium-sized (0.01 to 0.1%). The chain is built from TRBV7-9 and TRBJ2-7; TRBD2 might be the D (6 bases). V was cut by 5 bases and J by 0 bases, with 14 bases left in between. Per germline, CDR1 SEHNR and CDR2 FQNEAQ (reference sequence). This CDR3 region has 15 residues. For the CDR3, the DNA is TGTGCCAGCAGCAACCGGGACTTTGGCTCCTACGAGCAGTACTTC. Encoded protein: CASSNRDFGSYEQYF.

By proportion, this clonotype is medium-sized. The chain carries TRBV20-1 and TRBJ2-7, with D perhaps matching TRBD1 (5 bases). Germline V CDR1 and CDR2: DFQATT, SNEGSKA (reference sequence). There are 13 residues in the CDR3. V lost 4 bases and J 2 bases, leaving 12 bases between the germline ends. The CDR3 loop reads CSATGVGPYEQYF. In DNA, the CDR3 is TGCAGTGCTACGGGTGTGGGGCCCTACGAGCAGTACTTC.

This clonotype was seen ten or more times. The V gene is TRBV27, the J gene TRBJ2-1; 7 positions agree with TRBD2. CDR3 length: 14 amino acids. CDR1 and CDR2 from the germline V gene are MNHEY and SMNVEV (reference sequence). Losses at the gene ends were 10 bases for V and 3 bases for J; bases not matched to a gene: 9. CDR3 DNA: TGTGCCACCGGGAGGACGGGAGGCTACAATGAGCAGTTCTTC. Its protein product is CATGRTGGYNEQFF.

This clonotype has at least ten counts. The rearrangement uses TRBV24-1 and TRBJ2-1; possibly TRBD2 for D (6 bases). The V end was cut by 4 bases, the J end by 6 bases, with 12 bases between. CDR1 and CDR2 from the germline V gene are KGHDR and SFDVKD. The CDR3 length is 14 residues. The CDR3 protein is CATSDSGLGNEQFF. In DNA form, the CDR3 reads TGTGCCACCAGTGACTCGGGACTGGGCAATGAGCAGTTCTTC.

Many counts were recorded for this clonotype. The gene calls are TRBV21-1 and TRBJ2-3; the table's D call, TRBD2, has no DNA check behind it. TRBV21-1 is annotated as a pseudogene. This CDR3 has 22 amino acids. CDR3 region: CASSMKGEASRMAGTCTDTQYF. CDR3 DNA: TGTGCCAGCAGCATGAAAGGGGAGGCATCACGGATGGCGGGCACATGCACAGATACGCAGTATTTT.

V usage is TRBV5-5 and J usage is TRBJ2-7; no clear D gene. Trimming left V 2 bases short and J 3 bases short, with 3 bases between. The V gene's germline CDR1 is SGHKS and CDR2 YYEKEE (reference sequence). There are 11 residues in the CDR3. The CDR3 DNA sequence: TGTGCCAGCAGCTTTGGCTACGAGCAGTACTTC. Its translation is CASSFGYEQYF.

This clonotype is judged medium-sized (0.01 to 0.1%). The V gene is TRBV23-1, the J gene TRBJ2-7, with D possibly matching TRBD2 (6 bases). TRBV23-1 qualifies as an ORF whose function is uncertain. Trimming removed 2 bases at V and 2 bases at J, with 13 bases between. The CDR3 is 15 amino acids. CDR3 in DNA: TGCGCCAGCAGTCAACGCGGGGTCAGCGCCTACGAGCAGTACTTC. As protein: CASSQRGVSAYEQYF.

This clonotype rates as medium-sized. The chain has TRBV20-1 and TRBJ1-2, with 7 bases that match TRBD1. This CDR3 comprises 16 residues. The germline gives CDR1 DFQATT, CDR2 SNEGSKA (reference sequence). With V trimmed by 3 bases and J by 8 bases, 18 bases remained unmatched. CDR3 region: CSASTSGQANPGGYTF. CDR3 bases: TGCAGTGCTAGTACCTCTGGACAGGCCAACCCTGGGGGCTACACCTTC.

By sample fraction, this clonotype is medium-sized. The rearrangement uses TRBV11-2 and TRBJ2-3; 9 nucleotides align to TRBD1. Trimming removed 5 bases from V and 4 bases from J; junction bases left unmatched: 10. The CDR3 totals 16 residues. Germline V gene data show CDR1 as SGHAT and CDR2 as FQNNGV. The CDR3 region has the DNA TGTGCCAGCAGCCGTAACAGGGGGCAATATGCAGATACGCAGTATTTT. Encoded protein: CASSRNRGQYADTQYF.

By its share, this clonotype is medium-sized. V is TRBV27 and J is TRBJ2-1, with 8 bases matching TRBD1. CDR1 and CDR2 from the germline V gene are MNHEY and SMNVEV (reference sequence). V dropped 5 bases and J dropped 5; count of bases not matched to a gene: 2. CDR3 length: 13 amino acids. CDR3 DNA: TGTGCCAGCAGTACGGACAGGGACAATGAGCAGTTCTTC. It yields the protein CASSTDRDNEQFF.

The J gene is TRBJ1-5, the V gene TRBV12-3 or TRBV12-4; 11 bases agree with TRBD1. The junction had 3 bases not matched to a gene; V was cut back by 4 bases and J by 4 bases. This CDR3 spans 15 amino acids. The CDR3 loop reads CASSSRDRGNQPQHF. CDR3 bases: TGTGCCAGCAGTTCCCGGGACAGGGGGAATCAGCCCCAGCATTTT.

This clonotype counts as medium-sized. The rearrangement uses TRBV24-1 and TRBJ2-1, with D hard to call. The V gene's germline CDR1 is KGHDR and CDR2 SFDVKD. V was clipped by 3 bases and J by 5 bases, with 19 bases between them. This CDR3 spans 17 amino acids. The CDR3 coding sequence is TGTGCCACCAGTGATCCGCGGTGGACCTCGTCCCACAATGAGCAGTTCTTC. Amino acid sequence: CATSDPRWTSSHNEQFF.

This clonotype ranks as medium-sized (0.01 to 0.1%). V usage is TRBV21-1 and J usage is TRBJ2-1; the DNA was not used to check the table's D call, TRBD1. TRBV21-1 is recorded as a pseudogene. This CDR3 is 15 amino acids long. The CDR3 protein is CASSKWGRVYNEQFF. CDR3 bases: TGTGCCAGCAGCAAATGGGGCAGGGTCTACAATGAGCAGTTCTTC.

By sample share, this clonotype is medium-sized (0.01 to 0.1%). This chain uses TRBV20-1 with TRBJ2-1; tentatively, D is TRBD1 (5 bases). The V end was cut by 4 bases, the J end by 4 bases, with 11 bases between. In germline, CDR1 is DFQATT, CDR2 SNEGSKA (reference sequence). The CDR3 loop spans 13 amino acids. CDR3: CSATQPGYNEQFF. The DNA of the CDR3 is TGCAGTGCTACCCAGCCAGGGTACAATGAGCAGTTCTTC.

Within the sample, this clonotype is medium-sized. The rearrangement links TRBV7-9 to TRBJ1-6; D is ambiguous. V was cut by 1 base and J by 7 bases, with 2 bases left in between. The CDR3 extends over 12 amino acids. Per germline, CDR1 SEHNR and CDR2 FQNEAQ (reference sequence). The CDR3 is CASSLDNSPLHF. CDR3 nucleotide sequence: TGTGCCAGCAGCTTAGACAATTCACCCCTCCACTTT.

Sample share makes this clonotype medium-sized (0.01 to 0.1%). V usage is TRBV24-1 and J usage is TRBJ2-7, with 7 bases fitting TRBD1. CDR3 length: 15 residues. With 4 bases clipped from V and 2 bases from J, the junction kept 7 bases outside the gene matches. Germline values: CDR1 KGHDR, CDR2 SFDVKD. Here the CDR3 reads CATSESEGAAYEQYF. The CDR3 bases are TGTGCCACCAGTGAATCCGAGGGGGCCGCCTACGAGCAGTACTTC.

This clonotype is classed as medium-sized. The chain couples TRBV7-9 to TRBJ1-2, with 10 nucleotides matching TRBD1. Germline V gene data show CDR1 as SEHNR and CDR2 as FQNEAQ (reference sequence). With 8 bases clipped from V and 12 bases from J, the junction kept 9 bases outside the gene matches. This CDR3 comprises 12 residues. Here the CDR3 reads CASAPGTGADTF. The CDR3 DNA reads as TGTGCCAGCGCCCCCGGGACAGGGGCCGACACCTTC.

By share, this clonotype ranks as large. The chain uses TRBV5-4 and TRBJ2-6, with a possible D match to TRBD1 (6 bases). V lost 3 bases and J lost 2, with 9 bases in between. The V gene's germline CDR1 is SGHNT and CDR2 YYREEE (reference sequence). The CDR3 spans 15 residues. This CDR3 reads CASSWTVAGANVLTF. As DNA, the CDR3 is TGTGCCAGCAGCTGGACAGTCGCTGGGGCCAACGTCCTGACTTTC.

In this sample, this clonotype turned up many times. The CDR3: CASSLDPPVIAGGSNEQFF. The CDR3 coding sequence is TGTGCCAGCAGCTTAGACCCCCCTGTGATAGCGGGAGGGAGCAATGAGCAGTTCTTC. This chain uses TRBV7-6 with TRBJ2-1, with 11 nucleotides matching TRBD2. From germline, CDR1 is SGHVS and CDR2 FNYEAQ. This CDR3 has 19 amino acids. V lost 1 base, J lost 6 bases, and 14 bases stayed unmatched.

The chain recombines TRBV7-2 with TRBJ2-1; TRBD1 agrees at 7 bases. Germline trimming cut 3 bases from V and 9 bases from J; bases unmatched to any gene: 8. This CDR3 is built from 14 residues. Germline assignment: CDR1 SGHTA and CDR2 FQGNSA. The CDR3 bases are TGTGCCAGCAGCTTCTCCACAGGGGCCGGTGAGCAGTTCTTC. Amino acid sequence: CASSFSTGAGEQFF.

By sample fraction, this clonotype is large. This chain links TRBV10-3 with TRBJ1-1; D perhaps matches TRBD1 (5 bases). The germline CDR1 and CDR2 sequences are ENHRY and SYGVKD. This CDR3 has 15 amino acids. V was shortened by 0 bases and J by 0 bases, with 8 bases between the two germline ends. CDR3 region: CAISESGRVNTEAFF. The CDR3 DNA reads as TGTGCCATCAGTGAGTCTGGCAGGGTGAACACTGAAGCTTTCTTT.

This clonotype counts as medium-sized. The CDR3 DNA reads as TGTGCCAGCAGCTTACTCCAACCGGGACACCGATCCTCCTACGAGCAGTACTTC. Its protein is CASSLLQPGHRSSYEQYF. V usage is TRBV11-2 and J usage is TRBJ2-7; D might be TRBD1 (6 bases). V was shortened by 2 bases and J by 0 bases, with 20 bases between the two germline ends. CDR3 size: 18 residues. From germline, CDR1 is SGHAT and CDR2 FQNNGV.

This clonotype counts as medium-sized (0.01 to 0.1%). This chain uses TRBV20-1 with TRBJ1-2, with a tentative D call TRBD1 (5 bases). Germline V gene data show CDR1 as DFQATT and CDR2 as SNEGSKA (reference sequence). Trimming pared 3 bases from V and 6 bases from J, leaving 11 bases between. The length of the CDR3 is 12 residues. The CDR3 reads CSARSQGHGYTF. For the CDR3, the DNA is TGCAGTGCTAGGAGCCAGGGCCATGGCTACACCTTC.

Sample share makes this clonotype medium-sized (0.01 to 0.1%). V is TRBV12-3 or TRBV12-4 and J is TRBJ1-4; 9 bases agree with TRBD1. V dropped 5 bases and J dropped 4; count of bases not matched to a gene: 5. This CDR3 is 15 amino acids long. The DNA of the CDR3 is TGTGCCAGCAGTATCGCGGGACAGGGTAATGAAAAACTGTTTTTT. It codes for CASSIAGQGNEKLFF.

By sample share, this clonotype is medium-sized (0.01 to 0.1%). The CDR3 reads CASSYSGTGTDTQYF. For the CDR3, the DNA is TGTGCCAGCAGTTACTCGGGGACAGGCACAGATACGCAGTATTTT. The V and J genes are TRBV6-5 and TRBJ2-3; TRBD1 aligns across 7 bases. CDR1 and CDR2 (germline): MNHEY, SVGAGI. This CDR3 has 15 residues. The V segment lost 0 bases and the J segment 1 base; nucleotides outside the gene matches: 1.

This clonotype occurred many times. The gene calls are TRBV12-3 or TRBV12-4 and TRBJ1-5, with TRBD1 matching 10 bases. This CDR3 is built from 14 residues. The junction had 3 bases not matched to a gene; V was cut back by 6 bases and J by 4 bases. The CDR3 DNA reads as TGTGCCAGCAGCCGACAGGGGGCTAATCAGCCCCAGCATTTT. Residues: CASSRQGANQPQHF.